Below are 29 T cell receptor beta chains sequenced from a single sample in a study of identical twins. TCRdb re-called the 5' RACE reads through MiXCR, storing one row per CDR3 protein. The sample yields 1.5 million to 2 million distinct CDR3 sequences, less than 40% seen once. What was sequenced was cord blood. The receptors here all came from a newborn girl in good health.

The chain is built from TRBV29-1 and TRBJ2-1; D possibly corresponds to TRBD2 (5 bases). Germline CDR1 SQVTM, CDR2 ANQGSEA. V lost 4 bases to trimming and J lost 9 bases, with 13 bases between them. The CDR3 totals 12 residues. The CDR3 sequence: CSVGAAGCEQFF. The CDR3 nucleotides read TGCAGCGTTGGCGCGGCGGGCTGTGAGCAGTTCTTC.

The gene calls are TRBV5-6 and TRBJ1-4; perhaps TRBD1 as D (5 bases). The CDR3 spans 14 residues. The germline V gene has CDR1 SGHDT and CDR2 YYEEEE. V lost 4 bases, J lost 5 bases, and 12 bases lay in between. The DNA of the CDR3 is TGTGCCAGCAGCCCGCCGGCAGGGAATGAAAAACTGTTTTTT. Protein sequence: CASSPPAGNEKLFF.

CDR3 in amino acids: CSEGRGHQETQYF. The CDR3, as DNA: TGCAGTGAAGGGCGGGGCCACCAAGAGACCCAGTACTTC. The V call is TRBV20-1, the J call TRBJ2-5, with D tentatively TRBD2 (6 bases). V was pared by 7 bases and J by 0 bases, with 12 bases between. The CDR3 totals 13 residues. The V gene's germline CDR1 is DFQATT and CDR2 SNEGSKA (reference sequence).

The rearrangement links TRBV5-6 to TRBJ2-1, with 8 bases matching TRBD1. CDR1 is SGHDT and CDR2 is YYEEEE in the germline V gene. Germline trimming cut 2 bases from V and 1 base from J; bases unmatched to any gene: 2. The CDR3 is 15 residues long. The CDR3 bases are TGTGCCAGCAGCTTCGGGGACAGGTCCTACAATGAGCAGTTCTTC. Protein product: CASSFGDRSYNEQFF.

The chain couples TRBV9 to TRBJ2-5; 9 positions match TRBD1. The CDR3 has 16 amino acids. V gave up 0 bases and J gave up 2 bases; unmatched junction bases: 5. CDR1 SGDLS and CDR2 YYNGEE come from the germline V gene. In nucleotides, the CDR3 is TGTGCCAGCAGCGTAGGAGGGACAGGGATACAAGAGACCCAGTACTTC. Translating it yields CASSVGGTGIQETQYF. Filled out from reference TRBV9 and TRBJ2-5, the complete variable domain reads DSGVTQTPKHLITATGQRVTLRCSPRSGDLSVYWYQQSLDQGLQFLIQYYNGEERAKGNILERFSAQQFPDLHSELNLSSLELGDSALYFCASSVGGTGIQETQYFGPGTRLLVL.

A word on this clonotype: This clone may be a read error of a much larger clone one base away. The CDR3: CAISRGGDEQYF. CDR3 coding DNA: TGTGCCATCTCCAGAGGAGGGGATGAGCAGTACTTC. The chain recombines TRBV10-3 with TRBJ2-5; TRBD2 might be the D (6 bases). The CDR3 contains 12 residues. Germline assignment: CDR1 ENHRY and CDR2 SYGVKD. V gave up 8 bases and J gave up 11 bases, with 18 bases separating them.

This chain's CDR3 is CASSTYTGADTQYF. The CDR3 DNA is TGTGCCAGCTCAACCTACACTGGGGCAGATACGCAGTATTTT. V and J are TRBV6-2 or TRBV6-3 and TRBJ2-3; D is unclear. V was shortened by 8 bases and J by 4 bases, with 16 bases between the two germline ends. The CDR3 spans 14 residues. CDR1 and CDR2 from the germline V gene are MNHEY and SVGEGT.

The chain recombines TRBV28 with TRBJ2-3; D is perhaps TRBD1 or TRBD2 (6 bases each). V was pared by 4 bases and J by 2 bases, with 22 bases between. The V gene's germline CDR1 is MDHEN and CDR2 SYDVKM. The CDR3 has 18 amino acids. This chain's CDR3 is CASSSGARIERDTDTQYF. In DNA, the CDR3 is TGTGCCAGCAGTTCGGGGGCGCGGATAGAGCGAGACACAGATACGCAGTATTTT.

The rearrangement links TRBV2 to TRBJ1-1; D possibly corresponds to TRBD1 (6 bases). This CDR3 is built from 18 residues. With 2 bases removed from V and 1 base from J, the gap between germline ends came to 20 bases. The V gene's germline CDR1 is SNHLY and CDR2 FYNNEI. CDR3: CASSEIGGRGFTNTEAFF. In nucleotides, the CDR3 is TGTGCCAGCAGTGAAATAGGGGGGCGCGGGTTTACGAACACTGAAGCTTTCTTT.

The CDR3 loop reads CASSTSGTSGLNEQFF. The CDR3, as DNA: TGTGCCAGCAGTACCAGCGGGACTAGCGGGTTAAATGAGCAGTTCTTC. The gene calls are TRBV7-6 and TRBJ2-1, with TRBD2 matching 12 bases. The ends lost 6 bases at V and 7 bases at J; junction bases unmatched: 10. Germline CDR1 SGHVS, CDR2 FNYEAQ. CDR3 size: 16 residues.

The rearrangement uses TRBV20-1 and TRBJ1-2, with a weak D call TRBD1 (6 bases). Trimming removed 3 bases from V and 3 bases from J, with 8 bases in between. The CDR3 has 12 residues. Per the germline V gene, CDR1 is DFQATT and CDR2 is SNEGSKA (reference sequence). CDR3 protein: CSASYRDYGYTF. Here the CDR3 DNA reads TGCAGTGCTAGTTACAGGGACTATGGCTACACCTTC.

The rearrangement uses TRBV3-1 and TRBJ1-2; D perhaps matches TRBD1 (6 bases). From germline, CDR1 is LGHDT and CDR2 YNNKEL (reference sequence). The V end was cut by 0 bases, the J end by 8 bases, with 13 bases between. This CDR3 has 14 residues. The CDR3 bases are TGTGCCAGCAGCCAAGACGGGGGCGGAGGCGGCTACACCTTC. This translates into CASSQDGGGGGYTF.

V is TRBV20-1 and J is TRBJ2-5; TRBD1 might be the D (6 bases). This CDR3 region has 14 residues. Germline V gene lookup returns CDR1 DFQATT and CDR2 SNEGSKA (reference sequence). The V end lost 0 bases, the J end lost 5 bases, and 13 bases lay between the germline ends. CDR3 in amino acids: CSARDEGVGETQYF. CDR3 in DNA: TGCAGTGCTAGAGATGAGGGGGTAGGGGAGACCCAGTACTTC.

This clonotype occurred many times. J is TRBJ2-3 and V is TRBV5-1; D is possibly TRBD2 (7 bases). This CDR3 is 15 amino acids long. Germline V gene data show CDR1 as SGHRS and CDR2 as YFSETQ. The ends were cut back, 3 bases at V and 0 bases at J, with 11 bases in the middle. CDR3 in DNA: TGCGCCAGCAGCTGGACAGCGGGGAGCACAGATACGCAGTATTTT. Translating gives CASSWTAGSTDTQYF.

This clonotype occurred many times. The CDR3 coding sequence is TGTGCCAGCAGTTTATCAGCCAAAAACATTCAGTACTTC. Translated: CASSLSAKNIQYF. The gene calls are TRBV27 and TRBJ2-4; D gene ambiguous. From germline, CDR1 is MNHEY and CDR2 SMNVEV (reference sequence). This CDR3 comprises 13 residues. Trimming took off 0 bases at V and 0 bases at J, with 0 bases between the two ends.

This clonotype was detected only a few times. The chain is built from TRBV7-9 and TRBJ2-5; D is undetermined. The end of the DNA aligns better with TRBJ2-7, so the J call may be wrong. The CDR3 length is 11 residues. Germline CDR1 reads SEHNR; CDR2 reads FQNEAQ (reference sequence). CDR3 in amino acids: CASSQNGEQYF. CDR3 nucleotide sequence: TGTGCCAGCAGCCAAAATGGCGAGCAGTACTTC.

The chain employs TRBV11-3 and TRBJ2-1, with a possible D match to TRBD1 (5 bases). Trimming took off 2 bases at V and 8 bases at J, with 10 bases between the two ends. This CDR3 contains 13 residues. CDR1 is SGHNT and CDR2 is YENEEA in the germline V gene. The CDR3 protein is CASSLSWGYEQFF. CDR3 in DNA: TGTGCCAGCAGCTTAAGCTGGGGCTATGAGCAGTTCTTC.

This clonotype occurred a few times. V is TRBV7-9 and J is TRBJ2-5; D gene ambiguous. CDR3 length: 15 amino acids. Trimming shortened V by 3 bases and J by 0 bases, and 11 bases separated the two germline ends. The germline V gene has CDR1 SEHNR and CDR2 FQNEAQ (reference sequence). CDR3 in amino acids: CASSLEKIHQETQYF. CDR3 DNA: TGTGCCAGCAGCTTGGAAAAAATCCACCAAGAGACCCAGTACTTC.

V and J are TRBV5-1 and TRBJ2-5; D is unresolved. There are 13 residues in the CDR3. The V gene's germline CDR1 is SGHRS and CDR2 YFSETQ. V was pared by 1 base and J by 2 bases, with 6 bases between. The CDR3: CASSLNDQETQYF. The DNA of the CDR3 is TGCGCCAGCAGCTTGAATGATCAAGAGACCCAGTACTTC.

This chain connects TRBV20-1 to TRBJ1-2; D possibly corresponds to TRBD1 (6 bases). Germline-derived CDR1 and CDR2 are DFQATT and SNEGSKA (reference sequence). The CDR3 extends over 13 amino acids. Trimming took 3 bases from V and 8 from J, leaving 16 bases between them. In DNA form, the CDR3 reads TGCAGTGCTAGCGAGCAGGGGATTTGGGGCTACACCTTC. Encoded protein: CSASEQGIWGYTF.

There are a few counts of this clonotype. CDR3 sequence (DNA): TGCAGCCCGCCCCCCCAGCATTTT. Its translation is CSPPPQHF. The chain recombines TRBV29-1 with TRBJ1-5; D is unclear. V was pared by 8 bases and J by 10 bases, with 6 bases between. Germline CDR1 reads SQVTM; CDR2 reads ANQGSEA. There are 8 residues in the CDR3.

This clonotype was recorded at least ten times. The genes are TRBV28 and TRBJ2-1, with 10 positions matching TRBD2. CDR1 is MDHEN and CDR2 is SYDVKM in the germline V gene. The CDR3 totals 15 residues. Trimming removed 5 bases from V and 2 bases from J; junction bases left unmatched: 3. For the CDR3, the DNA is TGTGCCAGCAGTCGGACTAGCGGACCCTACAATGAGCAGTTCTTC. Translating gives CASSRTSGPYNEQFF.

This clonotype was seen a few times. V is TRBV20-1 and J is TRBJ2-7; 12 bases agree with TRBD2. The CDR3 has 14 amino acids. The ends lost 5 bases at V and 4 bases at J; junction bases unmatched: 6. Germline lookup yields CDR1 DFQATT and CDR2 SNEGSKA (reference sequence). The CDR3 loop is CSALGLAGIYEQYF. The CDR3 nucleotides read TGCAGTGCTCTCGGACTAGCGGGGATATACGAGCAGTACTTC.

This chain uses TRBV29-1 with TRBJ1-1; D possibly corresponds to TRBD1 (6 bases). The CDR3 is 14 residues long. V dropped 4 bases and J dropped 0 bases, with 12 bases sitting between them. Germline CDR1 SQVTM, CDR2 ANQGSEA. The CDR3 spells CSVGRTDLNTEAFF. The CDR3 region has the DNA TGCAGCGTTGGCCGGACAGACTTGAACACTGAAGCTTTCTTT.

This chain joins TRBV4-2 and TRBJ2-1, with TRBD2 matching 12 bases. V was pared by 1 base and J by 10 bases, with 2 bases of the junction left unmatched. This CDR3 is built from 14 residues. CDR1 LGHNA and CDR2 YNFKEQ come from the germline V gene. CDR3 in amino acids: CASSQGTSGMEQFF. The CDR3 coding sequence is TGTGCCAGCAGCCAAGGGACTAGCGGGATGGAGCAGTTCTTC.

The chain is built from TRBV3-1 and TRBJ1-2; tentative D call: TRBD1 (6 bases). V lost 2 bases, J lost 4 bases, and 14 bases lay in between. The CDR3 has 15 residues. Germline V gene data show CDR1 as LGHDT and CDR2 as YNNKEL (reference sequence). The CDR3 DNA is TGTGCCAGCAGCCAATCCGGGGGCAGCTCCTATGGCTACACCTTC. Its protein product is CASSQSGGSSYGYTF.

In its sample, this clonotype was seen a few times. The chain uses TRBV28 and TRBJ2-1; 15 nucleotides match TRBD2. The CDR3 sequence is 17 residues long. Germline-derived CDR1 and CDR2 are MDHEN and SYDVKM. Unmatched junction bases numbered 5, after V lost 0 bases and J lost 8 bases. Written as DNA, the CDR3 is TGTGCCAGCAGTTTATGGGAGGGACTAGCGGGAGGTTATGAGCAGTTCTTC. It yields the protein CASSLWEGLAGGYEQFF.

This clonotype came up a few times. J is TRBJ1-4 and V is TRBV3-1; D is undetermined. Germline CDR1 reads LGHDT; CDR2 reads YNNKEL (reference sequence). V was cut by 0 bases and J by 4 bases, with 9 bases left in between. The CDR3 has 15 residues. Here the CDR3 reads CASSQEGGYNEKLFF. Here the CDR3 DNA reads TGTGCCAGCAGCCAAGAGGGCGGCTATAATGAAAAACTGTTTTTT.

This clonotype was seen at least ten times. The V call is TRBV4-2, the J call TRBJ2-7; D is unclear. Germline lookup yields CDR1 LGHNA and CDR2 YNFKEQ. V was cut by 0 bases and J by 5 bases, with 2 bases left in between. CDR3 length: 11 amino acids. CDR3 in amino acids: CASSQDNEQYF. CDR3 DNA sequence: TGTGCCAGCAGCCAAGACAACGAGCAGTACTTC.